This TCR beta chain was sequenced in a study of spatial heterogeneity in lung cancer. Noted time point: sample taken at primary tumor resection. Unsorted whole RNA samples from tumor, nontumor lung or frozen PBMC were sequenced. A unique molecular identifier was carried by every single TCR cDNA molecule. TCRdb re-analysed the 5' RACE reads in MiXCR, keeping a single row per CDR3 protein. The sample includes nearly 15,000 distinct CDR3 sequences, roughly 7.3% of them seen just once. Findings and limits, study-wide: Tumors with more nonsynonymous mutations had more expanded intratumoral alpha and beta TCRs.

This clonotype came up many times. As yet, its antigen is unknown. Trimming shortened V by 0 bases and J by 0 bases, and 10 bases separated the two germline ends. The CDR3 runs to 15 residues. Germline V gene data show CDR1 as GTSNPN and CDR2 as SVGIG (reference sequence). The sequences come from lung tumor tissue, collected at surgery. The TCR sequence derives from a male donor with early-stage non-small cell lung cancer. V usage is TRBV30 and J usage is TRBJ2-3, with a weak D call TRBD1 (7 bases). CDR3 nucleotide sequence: TGTGCCTGGAGTGTACCAGGGGGGAGCACAGATACGCAGTATTTT. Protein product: CAWSVPGGSTDTQYF.